Given below is one T cell receptor beta chain in context. The sample originates from a study of blood T cell repertoires in COVID-19. Overall study context: Donors in the United States, Italy and Spain gave samples during acute or convalescent COVID-19. PBMCs, B-cell-depleted T cells, or T cells provided the cDNA or gDNA that made up the material.

Original handling: Amplification of reference gene primers provided the estimated nucleated cell counts. Produced via immunoSEQ multiplex PCR; TCRdb's table is partial and in-frame only. That table supplies the V and J calls and clone size; D and trimming were determined from the DNA. The profile shows 50,000 to 80,000 clones, over 65% of them singletons. Input material: peripheral blood. The clonotype was recovered from a man in his 60s with COVID-19, enrolled during active disease.

The CDR3 region is CASSLLSTSGRIQYF. DNA of the CDR3: TGTGCCAGCAGCCTTCTGAGCACTAGCGGGAGGATCCAGTACTTC. The chain has TRBV14 and TRBJ2-5, with 12 bases aligning to TRBD2. The V segment lost 4 bases and the J segment 10 bases; nucleotides outside the gene matches: 10. Germline CDR1 SGHDN, CDR2 FVKESK. This CDR3 region has 15 residues.